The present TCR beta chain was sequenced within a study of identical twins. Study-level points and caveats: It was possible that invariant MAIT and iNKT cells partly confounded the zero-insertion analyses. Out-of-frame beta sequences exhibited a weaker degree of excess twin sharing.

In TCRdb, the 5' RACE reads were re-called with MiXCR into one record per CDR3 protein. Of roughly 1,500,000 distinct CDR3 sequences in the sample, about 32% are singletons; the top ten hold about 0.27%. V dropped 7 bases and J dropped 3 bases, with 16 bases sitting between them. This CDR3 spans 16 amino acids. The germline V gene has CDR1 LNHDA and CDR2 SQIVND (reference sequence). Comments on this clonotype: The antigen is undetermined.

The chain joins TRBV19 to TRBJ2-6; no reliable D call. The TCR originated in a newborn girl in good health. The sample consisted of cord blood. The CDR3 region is CASTRAPYYGANVLTF. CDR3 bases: TGTGCCAGTACCCGGGCCCCCTACTATGGGGCCAACGTCCTGACTTTC.